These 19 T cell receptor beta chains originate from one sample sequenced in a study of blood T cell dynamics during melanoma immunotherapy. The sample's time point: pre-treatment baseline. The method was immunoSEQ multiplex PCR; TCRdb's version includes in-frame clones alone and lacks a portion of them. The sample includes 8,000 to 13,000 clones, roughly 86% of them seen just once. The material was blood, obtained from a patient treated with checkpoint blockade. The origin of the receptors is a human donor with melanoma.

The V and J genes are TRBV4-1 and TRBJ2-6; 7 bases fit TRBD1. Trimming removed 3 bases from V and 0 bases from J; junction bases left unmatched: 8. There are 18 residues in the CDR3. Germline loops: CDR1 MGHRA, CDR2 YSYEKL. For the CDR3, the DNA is TGCGCCAGCAGCCACGGATCTACAGGGGTCTCTGGGGCCAACGTCCTGACTTTC. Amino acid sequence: CASSHGSTGVSGANVLTF.

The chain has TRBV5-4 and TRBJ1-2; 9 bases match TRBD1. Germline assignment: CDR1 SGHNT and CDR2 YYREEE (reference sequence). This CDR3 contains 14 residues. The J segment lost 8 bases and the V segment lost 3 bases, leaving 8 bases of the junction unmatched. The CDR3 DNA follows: TGTGCCAGCAGCTCTCTGCCGGGACAGGGAGGCTACACCTTC. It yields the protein CASSSLPGQGGYTF.

As DNA, the CDR3 is TGCGCCAGCAGCCAAGGCGCGGAAGGATTTGAAGCTTTCTTT. As protein: CASSQGAEGFEAFF. V usage is TRBV4-1 and J usage is TRBJ1-1; D unclear. Germline V CDR1 and CDR2: MGHRA, YSYEKL. V dropped 1 base and J dropped 7 bases, with 13 bases sitting between them. There are 14 residues in the CDR3.

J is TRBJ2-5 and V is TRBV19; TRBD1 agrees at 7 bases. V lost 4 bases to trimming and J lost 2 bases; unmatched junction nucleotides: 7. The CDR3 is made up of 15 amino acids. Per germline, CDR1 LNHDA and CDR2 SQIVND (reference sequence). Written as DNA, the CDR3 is TGTGCCAGTAGTACCAAGGCGGACAGGCAAGAGACCCAGTACTTC. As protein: CASSTKADRQETQYF. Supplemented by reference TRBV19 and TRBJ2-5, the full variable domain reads DGGITQSPKYLFRKEGQNVTLSCEQNLNHDAMYWYRQDPGQGLRLIYYSQIVNDFQKGDIAEGYSVSREKKESFPLTVTSAQKNPTAFYLCASSTKADRQETQYFGPGTRLLVL.

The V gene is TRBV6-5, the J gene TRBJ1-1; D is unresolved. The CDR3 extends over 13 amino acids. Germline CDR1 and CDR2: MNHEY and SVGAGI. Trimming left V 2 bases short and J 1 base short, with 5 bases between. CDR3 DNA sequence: TGTGCCAGCAGTTACGGTAGGAACACTGAAGCTTTCTTT. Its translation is CASSYGRNTEAFF.

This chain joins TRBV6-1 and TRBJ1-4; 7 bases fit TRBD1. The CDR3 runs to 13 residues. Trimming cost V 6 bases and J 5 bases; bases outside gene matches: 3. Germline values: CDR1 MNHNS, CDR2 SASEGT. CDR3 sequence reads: CASRDRWNEKLFF. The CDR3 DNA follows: TGTGCCAGCAGGGACAGGTGGAATGAAAAACTGTTTTTT.

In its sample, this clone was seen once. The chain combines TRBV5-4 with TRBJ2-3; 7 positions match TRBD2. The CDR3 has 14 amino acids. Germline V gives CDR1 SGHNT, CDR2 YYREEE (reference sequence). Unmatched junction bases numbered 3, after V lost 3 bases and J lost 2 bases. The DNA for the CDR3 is TGTGCCAGCAGCTCCCGGGACTACACAGATACGCAGTATTTT. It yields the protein CASSSRDYTDTQYF.

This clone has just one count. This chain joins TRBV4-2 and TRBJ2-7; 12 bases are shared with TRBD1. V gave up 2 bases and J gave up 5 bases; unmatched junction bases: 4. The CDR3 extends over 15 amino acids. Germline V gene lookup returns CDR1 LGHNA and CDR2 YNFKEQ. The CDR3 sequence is CASSQTGTGGHEQYF. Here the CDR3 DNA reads TGTGCCAGCAGCCAAACCGGGACAGGGGGCCACGAGCAGTACTTC.

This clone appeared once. CDR3 nucleotides: TGCAGCGTTGAGCAGGAGAATGGCTATGGCTACACCTTC. This sequence encodes CSVEQENGYGYTF. The chain combines TRBV29-1 with TRBJ1-2, with D unresolved. The CDR3 has 13 amino acids. The V and J ends lost 3 bases and 4 bases respectively, with 12 bases between them. Per the germline V gene, CDR1 is SQVTM and CDR2 is ANQGSEA.

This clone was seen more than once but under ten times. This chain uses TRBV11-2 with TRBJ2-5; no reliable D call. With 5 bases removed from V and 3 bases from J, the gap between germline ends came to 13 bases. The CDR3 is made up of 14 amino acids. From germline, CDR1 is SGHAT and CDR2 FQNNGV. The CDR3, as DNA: TGTGCCAGCAGCCCGAATATGGCCGAAGAGACCCAGTACTTC. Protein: CASSPNMAEETQYF.

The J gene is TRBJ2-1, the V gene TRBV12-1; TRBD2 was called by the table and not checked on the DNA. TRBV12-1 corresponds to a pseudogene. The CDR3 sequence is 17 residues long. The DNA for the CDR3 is TGTGCCAGCAGCTCGGGACTAGCGGTTAGCTCCTACAATGAGCAGTTCTTC. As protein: CASSSGLAVSSYNEQFF.

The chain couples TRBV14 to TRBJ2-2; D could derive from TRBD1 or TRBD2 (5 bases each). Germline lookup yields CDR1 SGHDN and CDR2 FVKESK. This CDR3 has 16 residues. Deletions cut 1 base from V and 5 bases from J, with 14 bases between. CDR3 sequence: CASSQGLGTTTGELFF. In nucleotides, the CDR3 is TGTGCCAGCAGCCAAGGGCTCGGGACCACAACCGGGGAGCTGTTTTTT. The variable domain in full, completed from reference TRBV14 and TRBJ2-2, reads EAGVTQFPSHSVIEKGQTVTLRCDPISGHDNLYWYRRVMGKEIKFLLHFVKESKQDESGMPNNRFLAERTGGTYSTLKVQPAELEDSGVYFCASSQGLGTTTGELFFGEGSRLTVL.

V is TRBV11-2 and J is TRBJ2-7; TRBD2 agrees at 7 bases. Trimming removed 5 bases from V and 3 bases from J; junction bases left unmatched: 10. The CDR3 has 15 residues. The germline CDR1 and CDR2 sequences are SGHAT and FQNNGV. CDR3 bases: TGTGCCAGCAGCGCCTACGGGGGGACTCACTACGAGCAGTACTTC. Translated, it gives CASSAYGGTHYEQYF.

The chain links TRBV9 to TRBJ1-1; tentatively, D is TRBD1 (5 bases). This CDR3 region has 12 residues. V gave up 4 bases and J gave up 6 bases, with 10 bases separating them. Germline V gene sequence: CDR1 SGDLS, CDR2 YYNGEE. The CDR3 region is CASSSTEAEAFF. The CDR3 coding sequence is TGTGCCAGCAGCTCGACAGAGGCTGAAGCTTTCTTT.

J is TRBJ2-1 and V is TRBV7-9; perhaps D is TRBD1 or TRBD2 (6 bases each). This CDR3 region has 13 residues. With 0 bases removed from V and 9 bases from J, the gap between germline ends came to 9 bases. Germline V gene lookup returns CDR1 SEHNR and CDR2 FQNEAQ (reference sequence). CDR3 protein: CASSLAGGGEQFF. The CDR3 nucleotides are TGTGCCAGCAGCTTAGCCGGGGGCGGTGAGCAGTTCTTC.

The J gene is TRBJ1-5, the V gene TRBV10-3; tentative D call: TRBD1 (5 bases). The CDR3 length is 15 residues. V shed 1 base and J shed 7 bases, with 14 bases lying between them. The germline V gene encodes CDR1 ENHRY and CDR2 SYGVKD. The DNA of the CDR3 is TGTGCCATCAGTGAGTTTGGATTGGACAAACAGCCCCAGCATTTT. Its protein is CAISEFGLDKQPQHF.

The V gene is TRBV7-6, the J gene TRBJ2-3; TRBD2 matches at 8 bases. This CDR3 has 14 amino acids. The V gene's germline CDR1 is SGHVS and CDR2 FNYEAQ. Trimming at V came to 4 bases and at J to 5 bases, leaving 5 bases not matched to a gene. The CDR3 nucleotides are TGTGCCAGCAGCTCCAGCGGGAGATTAGATACGCAGTATTTT. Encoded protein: CASSSSGRLDTQYF.

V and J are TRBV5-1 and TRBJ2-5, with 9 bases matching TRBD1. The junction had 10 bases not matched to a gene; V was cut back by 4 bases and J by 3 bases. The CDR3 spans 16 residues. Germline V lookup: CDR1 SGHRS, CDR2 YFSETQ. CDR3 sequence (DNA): TGCGCCAGCAGCCTCACAGGGGGCCGAGGGGAAGAGACCCAGTACTTC. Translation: CASSLTGGRGEETQYF.

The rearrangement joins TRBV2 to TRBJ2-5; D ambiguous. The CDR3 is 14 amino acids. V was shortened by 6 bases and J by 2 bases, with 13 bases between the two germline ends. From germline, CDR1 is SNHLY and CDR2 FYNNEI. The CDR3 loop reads CASRLLISQETQYF. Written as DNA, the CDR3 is TGTGCCAGCAGGCTTCTGATTTCTCAAGAGACCCAGTACTTC. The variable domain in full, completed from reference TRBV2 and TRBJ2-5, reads EPEVTQTPSHQVTQMGQEVILRCVPISNHLYFYWYRQILGQKVEFLVSFYNNEISEKSEIFDDQFSVERPDGSNFTLKIRSTKLEDSAMYFCASRLLISQETQYFGPGTRLLVL.